The 22 T cell receptor beta chains below were found in one sample sequenced in a study of blood T cell repertoires in COVID-19. Assay: immunoSEQ multiplex PCR; the TCRdb copy retains only in-frame clones and omits some. The sample carries roughly 330,000 clones, over 80% recorded once. What was sequenced was PBMCs or T cells enriched from blood (not recorded which). The origin of the receptors is a man aged 30 to 39 who had recovered from COVID-19.

The rearrangement links TRBV13 to TRBJ2-7, with 10 positions matching TRBD1. This CDR3 has 15 amino acids. Germline V CDR1 and CDR2: PRHDT, FYEKMQ (reference sequence). Trimming at V came to 5 bases and at J to 5 bases, leaving 9 bases not matched to a gene. The CDR3 DNA reads as TGTGCCAGCAGCCCGCGACAGGGGGCGGTCGACGAGCAGTACTTC. This encodes CASSPRQGAVDEQYF.

This sequence joins TRBV29-1 and TRBJ2-7, with D tentatively TRBD1 (5 bases). Trimming left V 4 bases short and J 6 bases short, with 7 bases between. The CDR3 sequence is 10 residues long. Per germline, CDR1 SQVTM and CDR2 ANQGSEA. CDR3: CSVAQGEQYF. CDR3 DNA sequence: TGCAGCGTTGCCCAGGGCGAGCAGTACTTC.

The gene calls are TRBV27 and TRBJ1-2, with D maybe TRBD1 (5 bases). The V end was cut by 5 bases, the J end by 2 bases, with 18 bases between. The CDR3 consists of 16 residues. Germline loops: CDR1 MNHEY, CDR2 SMNVEV (reference sequence). The CDR3 here is CASSTSGWQGNYGYTF. CDR3 nucleotides: TGTGCCAGCAGTACCTCTGGCTGGCAGGGCAACTATGGCTACACCTTC.

This chain links TRBV6-2 or TRBV6-3 with TRBJ1-2; a weak D match, TRBD1 (5 bases). The germline V gene encodes CDR1 MNHEY and CDR2 SVGEGT. Trimming removed 6 bases from V and 8 bases from J, with 13 bases in between. This CDR3 spans 12 amino acids. The DNA of the CDR3 is TGTGCCAGCAGCCCCAGGGAAAGCGGCTACACCTTC. Encoded protein: CASSPRESGYTF.

The genes are TRBV5-1 and TRBJ2-3; D is possibly TRBD1 (5 bases). Trimming cost V 2 bases and J 3 bases, with 10 bases left between them. The V gene's germline CDR1 is SGHRS and CDR2 YFSETQ. The CDR3 loop spans 14 amino acids. The CDR3 region is CASSFDSRTDTQYF. The CDR3 nucleotides read TGCGCCAGCAGCTTCGACAGTCGTACAGATACGCAGTATTTT.

The J gene is TRBJ1-4, the V gene TRBV5-5, with a tentative D call TRBD1 (6 bases). The CDR3 runs to 16 residues. The V and J ends lost 3 bases and 0 bases respectively, with 12 bases between them. Germline values: CDR1 SGHKS, CDR2 YYEKEE (reference sequence). This chain's CDR3 is CASSSTGISTNEKLFF. The DNA for the CDR3 is TGTGCCAGCAGCTCAACAGGGATATCAACTAATGAAAAACTGTTTTTT.

This clone was found a few times. The chain has TRBV7-9 and TRBJ1-1; D perhaps matches TRBD1 (6 bases). The CDR3 loop spans 13 amino acids. Germline V CDR1 and CDR2: SEHNR, FQNEAQ (reference sequence). V lost 0 bases, J lost 9 bases, and 11 bases lay in between. The CDR3 nucleotides read TGTGCCAGCAGCTTAGCCGAACAGGGTAAAGCTTTCTTT. This gives the protein CASSLAEQGKAFF.

V gene TRBV5-1 combines with J gene TRBJ1-2; 8 positions agree with TRBD1. The V segment lost 4 bases and the J segment 3 bases; nucleotides outside the gene matches: 8. The germline V gene encodes CDR1 SGHRS and CDR2 YFSETQ. The CDR3 loop spans 15 amino acids. CDR3 residues: CASSKGQGVDYGYTF. The CDR3 bases are TGCGCCAGCAGCAAAGGACAGGGAGTCGACTATGGCTACACCTTC.

The rearrangement uses TRBV7-8 and TRBJ2-2; 12 bases match TRBD2. This CDR3 has 17 amino acids. CDR1 and CDR2 from the germline V gene are SGHVS and FQNEAQ. V trimming: 2 bases; J trimming: 4 bases; junction bases outside the gene matches: 5. CDR3 amino acids: CASSLSSGGAPTGELFF. Here the CDR3 DNA reads TGTGCCAGCAGCTTATCTAGCGGGGGGGCGCCCACCGGGGAGCTGTTTTTT. The full variable domain, with the rest looked up from reference TRBV7-8 and TRBJ2-2, is GAGVSQSPRYKVAKRGQDVALRCDPISGHVSLFWYQQALGQGPEFLTYFQNEAQLDKSGLPSDRFFAERPEGSVSTLKIQRTQQEDSAVYLCASSLSSGGAPTGELFFGEGSRLTVL.

Only one count was recorded for this clone. The chain employs TRBV28 and TRBJ1-2; unclear D gene. V lost 2 bases to trimming and J lost 4 bases, with 5 bases between them. CDR3 length: 12 amino acids. Per the germline V gene, CDR1 is MDHEN and CDR2 is SYDVKM. The CDR3 region is CASSLPRYGYTF. CDR3 sequence (DNA): TGTGCCAGCAGTTTACCTCGCTATGGCTACACCTTC.

The J gene is TRBJ1-2, the V gene TRBV11-2; 10 bases agree with TRBD1. There are 14 residues in the CDR3. With V trimmed by 4 bases and J by 5 bases, 4 bases remained unmatched. The germline V gene has CDR1 SGHAT and CDR2 FQNNGV. The CDR3 DNA sequence: TGTGCCAGCAGCTCCGGGACAGGGGTTTATGGCTACACCTTC. Protein product: CASSSGTGVYGYTF.

A few counts support this clone. The gene calls are TRBV9 and TRBJ1-2; weak D call: TRBD1 (6 bases). Germline values: CDR1 SGDLS, CDR2 YYNGEE. This CDR3 region has 15 residues. V lost 2 bases and J 8 bases, leaving 19 bases between the germline ends. The CDR3 is CASSVSLQGLEGYTF. For the CDR3, the DNA is TGTGCCAGCAGCGTCAGCCTCCAGGGGCTCGAGGGCTACACCTTC.

V is TRBV5-1 and J is TRBJ1-6; TRBD1 matches 7 bases. CDR1 and CDR2 from the germline V gene are SGHRS and YFSETQ. The V gene end was trimmed by 0 bases and the J gene end by 10 bases; junction bases not matched to a gene: 7. This CDR3 spans 15 amino acids. The CDR3 bases are TGCGCCAGCAGCTTGGGAGGACAGGCCTTCTCACCCCTCCACTTT. Amino acids: CASSLGGQAFSPLHF.

About this clone: The sample contains more than one DNA sequence encoding this CDR3. The V and J genes are TRBV7-9 and TRBJ2-7; 7 bases match TRBD2. Germline V gene data show CDR1 as SEHNR and CDR2 as FQNEAQ (reference sequence). V trimming: 3 bases; J trimming: 2 bases; junction bases outside the gene matches: 1. The CDR3 covers 13 residues. CDR3 region: CASSLAGAYEQYF. The CDR3 DNA reads TGTGCCAGCAGCTTGGCGGGAGCCTACGAGCAGTACTTC.

This clone has a single count. The rearrangement joins TRBV6-1 to TRBJ1-2, with D maybe TRBD1 (5 bases). CDR1 is MNHNS and CDR2 is SASEGT in the germline V gene. The CDR3 spans 14 residues. The V end lost 3 bases, the J end lost 5 bases, and 13 bases lay between the germline ends. The CDR3 coding sequence is TGTGCCAGCAGTGAGGTGGGGGGATTATATGGCTACACCTTC. As protein: CASSEVGGLYGYTF.

The table lists this clone with a count of one. The rearrangement links TRBV21-1 to TRBJ2-7; the table's D call, TRBD1, was not checked against the DNA. TRBV21-1 is flagged as a pseudogene. The CDR3 spans 15 residues. CDR3 nucleotide sequence: TGTGCCAGCAGCTTTTGCCGACACCGGCACTACGAGCAGTACTTC. Amino acids: CASSFCRHRHYEQYF.

This clone was counted a few times. The V gene is TRBV5-5, the J gene TRBJ1-6, with 8 bases aligning to TRBD1. There are 15 residues in the CDR3. J was trimmed by 4 bases and V by 4 bases; bases with no gene match: 4. Germline assignment: CDR1 SGHKS and CDR2 YYEKEE (reference sequence). CDR3 in DNA: TGTGCCAGCAGCGTGACAGGGGAGTATAATTCACCCCTCCACTTT. It translates to CASSVTGEYNSPLHF.

To note about this clone: Relative to the germline gene, one junction end is altered; a read error may explain this. The rearrangement joins TRBV3-1 (or the pseudogene TRBV3-2) to TRBJ1-4; maybe TRBD1 (5 bases). CDR1 and CDR2 from the germline V gene are LGHDT and YNNKEL (reference sequence). The CDR3 is made up of 16 amino acids. This CDR3 is CASSQYVSGTSEKLFF. CDR3 sequence (DNA): TGTGCCAGCAGCCAGTATGTTTCGGGGACTAGTGAAAAACTGTTTTTT.

V gene TRBV11-1 combines with J gene TRBJ2-2; D not resolved. Germline loops: CDR1 SGHAT, CDR2 FQDESV (reference sequence). The CDR3 consists of 13 residues. Trimming took off 2 bases at V and 6 bases at J, with 7 bases between the two ends. CDR3 region: CASSLLGSGELFF. In DNA, the CDR3 is TGTGCCAGCAGCTTATTGGGCTCCGGGGAGCTGTTTTTT.

This clone was seen only once. The V and J genes are TRBV28 and TRBJ2-7, with a possible D match to TRBD1 (7 bases). This CDR3 has 13 residues. V was clipped by 11 bases and J by 2 bases, with 16 bases between them. Germline loops: CDR1 MDHEN, CDR2 SYDVKM. CDR3 amino acids: CASAGQRPYEQYF. Written as DNA, the CDR3 is TGTGCCTCCGCGGGACAGCGGCCCTACGAGCAGTACTTC. The full variable domain, with the rest looked up from reference TRBV28 and TRBJ2-7, is DVKVTQSSRYLVKRTGEKVFLECVQDMDHENMFWYRQDPGLGLRLIYFSYDVKMKEKGDIPEGYSVSREKKERFSLILESASTNQTSMYLCASAGQRPYEQYFGPGTRLTVT.

The J gene is TRBJ2-5, the V gene TRBV11-2, with D perhaps TRBD1 (5 bases). The CDR3 covers 15 residues. V was shortened by 5 bases and J by 1 base, with 14 bases between the two germline ends. Germline CDR1 is SGHAT and CDR2 is FQNNGV. The CDR3 DNA sequence: TGTGCCAGCAGCCTCACATCAGGGTCCCAAGAGACCCAGTACTTC. Its protein product is CASSLTSGSQETQYF.

This clone is a singleton in its sample. This chain uses TRBV11-2 with TRBJ2-7, with 11 bases aligning to TRBD1. The V and J ends lost 6 bases and 5 bases, in that order; junction bases with no gene match: 9. CDR3 length equals 15 residues. The germline V gene encodes CDR1 SGHAT and CDR2 FQNNGV. The CDR3 DNA follows: TGTGCCAGCAGAGCTCCGGGACAGGGGGACCACGAGCAGTACTTC. Translated, it gives CASRAPGQGDHEQYF.